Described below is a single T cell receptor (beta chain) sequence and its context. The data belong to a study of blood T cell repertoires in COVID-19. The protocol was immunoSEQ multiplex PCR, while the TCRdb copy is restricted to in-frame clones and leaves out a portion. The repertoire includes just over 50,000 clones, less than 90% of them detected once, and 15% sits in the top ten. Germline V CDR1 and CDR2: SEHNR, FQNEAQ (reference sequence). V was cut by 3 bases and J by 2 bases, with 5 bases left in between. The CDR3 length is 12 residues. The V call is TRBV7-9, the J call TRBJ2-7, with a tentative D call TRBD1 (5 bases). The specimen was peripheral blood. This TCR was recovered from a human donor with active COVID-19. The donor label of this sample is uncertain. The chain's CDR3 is CASSLTAYEQYF. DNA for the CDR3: TGTGCCAGCAGCTTGACAGCCTACGAGCAGTACTTC. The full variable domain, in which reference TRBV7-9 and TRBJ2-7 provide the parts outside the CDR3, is DTGVSQNPRHKITKRGQNVTFRCDPISEHNRLYWYRQTLGQGPEFLTYFQNEAQLEKSRLLSDRFSAERPKGSFSTLEIQRTEQGDSAMYLCASSLTAYEQYFGPGTRLTVT.